These 7 T cell receptor beta chains were sequenced from one sample in a study of blood T cell repertoires in COVID-19. The table came from immunoSEQ multiplex PCR; TCRdb's copy has only in-frame clones and leaves some out. The sample has 190,000 or so clones, 65% to 90% seen once. Sequenced input: PBMCs or T cells enriched from blood (not recorded which). Every receptor here comes from a man aged 40-55 years who had recovered from COVID-19.

This rearrangement joins TRBV30 to TRBJ1-1; 10 nucleotides match TRBD1. CDR3 length: 16 amino acids. The V gene's germline CDR1 is GTSNPN and CDR2 SVGIG (reference sequence). Trimming removed 2 bases from V and 0 bases from J; junction bases left unmatched: 6. The CDR3 region has the DNA TGTGCCTGGAGTTTAGGGACAGGGGCCATGAACACTGAAGCTTTCTTT. Translating gives CAWSLGTGAMNTEAFF.

This rearrangement joins TRBV28 to TRBJ1-1, with TRBD1 as a possible D gene (5 bases). The CDR3 has 13 amino acids. The V and J ends lost 5 bases and 3 bases respectively, with 10 bases between them. Germline V gene sequence: CDR1 MDHEN, CDR2 SYDVKM. The DNA for the CDR3 is TGTGCCAGCAGTCTAGTCAGGGACACTGAAGCTTTCTTT. Translated: CASSLVRDTEAFF. Based on the CDR3 plus reference TRBV28 and TRBJ1-1, the full variable domain is DVKVTQSSRYLVKRTGEKVFLECVQDMDHENMFWYRQDPGLGLRLIYFSYDVKMKEKGDIPEGYSVSREKKERFSLILESASTNQTSMYLCASSLVRDTEAFFGQGTRLTVV.

The V and J genes are TRBV30 and TRBJ2-3; TRBD2 aligns across 8 bases. In germline, CDR1 is GTSNPN, CDR2 SVGIG (reference sequence). The CDR3 has 15 residues. Trimming removed 2 bases from V and 3 bases from J; junction bases left unmatched: 7. The DNA of the CDR3 is TGTGCCTGGAGTCGGAATAGCGGGGTAACAGATACGCAGTATTTT. It encodes CAWSRNSGVTDTQYF.

The V call is TRBV18, the J call TRBJ1-6, with TRBD1 matching 8 bases. Trimming cost V 4 bases and J 8 bases; bases outside gene matches: 10. This CDR3 is built from 16 residues. Germline CDR1 KGHSH, CDR2 LQKENI. CDR3 amino acids: CASSLTGSGGDSPLHF. The CDR3 bases are TGTGCCAGCTCACTTACGGGGTCAGGGGGCGATTCACCCCTCCACTTT.

This sequence joins TRBV5-1 and TRBJ2-1; D possibly corresponds to TRBD2 (6 bases). This CDR3 is built from 15 residues. Looked up from germline, CDR1 is SGHRS and CDR2 is YFSETQ. Trimming took 4 bases from V and 2 from J, leaving 13 bases between them. CDR3: CASSLTGETYNEQFF. The CDR3 region has the DNA TGCGCCAGCAGCCTCACGGGGGAAACCTACAATGAGCAGTTCTTC.

About this clone: Mismatch with germline at one junction end may stem from a read error. CDR3: CASREETSGSLERF. CDR3 nucleotide sequence: TGTGCCAGCAGGGAGGAGACTAGCGGGAGCCTGGAGCGCTTC. The chain couples TRBV28 to TRBJ2-7; 12 positions agree with TRBD2. Looked up from germline, CDR1 is MDHEN and CDR2 is SYDVKM. This CDR3 comprises 14 residues.

The V call is TRBV4-2, the J call TRBJ2-7, with 7 bases fitting TRBD1. The junction had 5 bases not matched to a gene; V was cut back by 4 bases and J by 2 bases. Germline lookup yields CDR1 LGHNA and CDR2 YNFKEQ. This CDR3 has 14 amino acids. CDR3 DNA sequence: TGTGCCAGCAGCCCCGGACAGGAGCCCTACGAGCAGTACTTC. Translated: CASSPGQEPYEQYF.